These 32 T cell receptor beta chains originate from one sample sequenced in a study of regulatory T cells in long-lasting Graves disease. Noted time point: persistent/refractory GD, antithyroid drugs over 5 years with positive TRAb. From RNA extracted from PBMCs, the TCR library was made. Sequencing libraries for TCR beta were prepared with iRepertoire HTBI primers and Arm-PCR of CDR3 regions. MiXCR was run by TCRdb on the multiplex PCR reads, yielding one entry per CDR3 protein. The table lists about 450,000 distinct CDR3 sequences, roughly a quarter of them singletons. The sequencing used peripheral blood mononuclear cells (PBMCs), collected when the disease was refractory, from a patient treated with antithyroid drugs. These receptors originate from a female donor with Graves disease.

This clonotype was counted many times. V gene TRBV2 combines with J gene TRBJ1-2; 7 nucleotides line up with TRBD1. Germline V gene data show CDR1 as SNHLY and CDR2 as FYNNEI. The CDR3 totals 15 residues. V shed 6 bases and J 0 bases; nucleotides not matched to a gene: 7. The CDR3 spells CASRGTASSNYGYTF. For the CDR3, the DNA is TGTGCCAGCAGGGGGACAGCCTCCTCTAACTATGGCTACACCTTC.

This chain links TRBV29-1 with TRBJ1-2; a weak D match, TRBD1 (6 bases). Germline-derived CDR1 and CDR2 are SQVTM and ANQGSEA. The CDR3 is 13 residues long. V shed 7 bases and J shed 6 bases, with 18 bases lying between them. This CDR3 reads CSARFMGGHGYTF. CDR3 DNA sequence: TGCAGCGCCCGATTCATGGGGGGCCATGGCTACACCTTC.

The CDR3 loop is CASSYGGKTQYF. The CDR3 coding sequence is TGTGCCAGCAGTTACGGGGGAAAGACCCAGTACTTC. The rearrangement uses TRBV6-5 and TRBJ2-5; either TRBD1 or TRBD2 may supply D (5 bases each). The germline V and J ends were trimmed by 2 bases and 6 bases, with 7 bases remaining between them. Germline lookup yields CDR1 MNHEY and CDR2 SVGAGI. The CDR3 consists of 12 residues.

This clonotype was seen many times. The J gene is TRBJ2-5, the V gene TRBV7-8; 8 nucleotides agree with TRBD2. J lost 5 bases, V lost 2 bases, and 7 bases had no gene match. The CDR3 length is 15 residues. Germline CDR1 reads SGHVS; CDR2 reads FQNEAQ. This chain's CDR3 is CASSLTLAGMETQYF. In nucleotides, the CDR3 is TGTGCCAGCAGCTTAACTCTAGCGGGCATGGAGACCCAGTACTTC. Based on the CDR3 plus reference TRBV7-8 and TRBJ2-5, the full variable domain is GAGVSQSPRYKVAKRGQDVALRCDPISGHVSLFWYQQALGQGPEFLTYFQNEAQLDKSGLPSDRFFAERPEGSVSTLKIQRTQQEDSAVYLCASSLTLAGMETQYFGPGTRLLVL.

V and J are TRBV30 and TRBJ1-3; D gene ambiguous. V dropped 5 bases and J dropped 0 bases, with 5 bases sitting between them. The CDR3 extends over 12 amino acids. Germline V gives CDR1 GTSNPN, CDR2 SVGIG (reference sequence). CDR3 sequence: CAWDGSGNTIYF. Here the CDR3 DNA reads TGTGCCTGGGATGGCTCTGGAAACACCATATATTTT.

This clonotype was recorded a few times. The chain carries TRBV30 and TRBJ2-5; D not resolved. The germline CDR1 and CDR2 sequences are GTSNPN and SVGIG (reference sequence). There are 14 residues in the CDR3. Between the trimmed V and J ends, which lost 0 bases and 3 bases, there was a span of 11 bases. The CDR3 is CAWSVRQLKETQYF. The CDR3 DNA reads as TGTGCCTGGAGTGTGAGGCAGTTGAAAGAGACCCAGTACTTC.

V gene TRBV6-2 or TRBV6-3 combines with J gene TRBJ2-6, with D unresolved. Germline assignment: CDR1 MNHEY and CDR2 SVGEGT. The V end was cut by 6 bases, the J end by 0 bases, with 9 bases between. The CDR3 sequence is 15 residues long. CDR3 in DNA: TGTGCCAGCAGCTTATACCGCTCTGGGGCCAACGTCCTGACTTTC. It encodes CASSLYRSGANVLTF.

This clonotype was seen repeatedly, ten times or more. The V and J genes are TRBV12-3 or TRBV12-4 and TRBJ2-7; no clear D gene. The germline V and J ends were trimmed by 3 bases and 2 bases, with 11 bases remaining between them. The CDR3 extends over 14 amino acids. This CDR3 reads CASSFVSNPYEQYF. The CDR3 DNA sequence: TGTGCCAGCAGTTTCGTCAGCAATCCCTACGAGCAGTACTTC.

The CDR3 sequence: CSAATSGANYNEQFF. The CDR3 region has the DNA TGCAGTGCCGCTACTAGCGGGGCTAACTACAATGAGCAGTTCTTC. The chain is built from TRBV20-1 and TRBJ2-1; 10 bases fit TRBD2. With 6 bases clipped from V and 3 bases from J, the junction kept 8 bases outside the gene matches. The CDR3 runs to 15 residues. Germline values: CDR1 DFQATT, CDR2 SNEGSKA (reference sequence).

On this clonotype: With a much larger clone just one base away, this may be a read error. The V gene is TRBV30, the J gene TRBJ2-7, with 8 bases matching TRBD1. Germline V gene lookup returns CDR1 GTSNPN and CDR2 SVGIG (reference sequence). CDR3 length equals 13 residues. CDR3 sequence: CAWSRTGPYEPYF. The CDR3 nucleotides are TGTGCCTGGAGTCGGACAGGGCCCTACGAGCCGTACTTC.

This sequence joins TRBV19 and TRBJ1-1, with D possibly TRBD1 on 6 matching bases. V gave up 6 bases and J gave up 1 base, with 18 bases separating them. Looked up from germline, CDR1 is LNHDA and CDR2 is SQIVND (reference sequence). This CDR3 is built from 16 residues. The CDR3 region has the DNA TGTGCCAGTAGAGCTCCCCCGGGACACTCGAACACTGAAGCTTTCTTT. Its protein product is CASRAPPGHSNTEAFF.

This clonotype appeared many times. This rearrangement joins TRBV20-1 to TRBJ2-1; TRBD2 matches at 12 bases. The CDR3 has 14 amino acids. The V gene's germline CDR1 is DFQATT and CDR2 SNEGSKA (reference sequence). Trimming removed 2 bases from V and 5 bases from J; junction bases left unmatched: 1. This chain's CDR3 is CSARLAGGDNEQFF. CDR3 nucleotides: TGCAGTGCTAGACTAGCGGGAGGGGACAATGAGCAGTTCTTC.

This clonotype was recorded a few times. The J gene is TRBJ1-6, the V gene TRBV30, with TRBD1 matching 9 bases. V gave up 5 bases and J gave up 10 bases; unmatched junction bases: 9. Looked up from germline, CDR1 is GTSNPN and CDR2 is SVGIG (reference sequence). The CDR3 extends over 14 amino acids. The CDR3 region is CAWDTDRGSSPLHF. For the CDR3, the DNA is TGTGCCTGGGACACCGACAGGGGGAGCTCACCCCTCCACTTT.

In this sample, this clonotype turned up many times. This chain joins TRBV7-8 and TRBJ2-5, with D tentatively TRBD1 (6 bases). CDR1 and CDR2 (germline): SGHVS, FQNEAQ. Trimming removed 7 bases at V and 2 bases at J, with 11 bases between. This CDR3 spans 13 amino acids. The CDR3 is CASTKDRQETQYF. CDR3 DNA: TGTGCCAGCACCAAAGACAGGCAAGAGACCCAGTACTTC. The complete variable domain, with remaining parts taken from reference TRBV7-8 and TRBJ2-5, reads GAGVSQSPRYKVAKRGQDVALRCDPISGHVSLFWYQQALGQGPEFLTYFQNEAQLDKSGLPSDRFFAERPEGSVSTLKIQRTQQEDSAVYLCASTKDRQETQYFGPGTRLLVL.

This clonotype was detected only a few times. Possible read error: a much larger clone is one base away. The genes are TRBV11-2 and TRBJ1-2; D gene uncertain. Deletions cut 7 bases from V and 8 bases from J, with 26 bases between. The germline CDR1 and CDR2 sequences are SGHAT and FQNNGV. This CDR3 is 16 amino acids long. CDR3 in amino acids: CASISMAGILPTGYTF. The CDR3 region has the DNA TGTGCCAGCATCTCCATGGCAGGCATCCTCCCAACAGGCTACACCTTC.

This clonotype was recorded a few times. The chain couples TRBV27 to TRBJ2-7; D remains ambiguous. Trimming removed 8 bases from V and 2 bases from J, with 16 bases in between. The CDR3 has 14 amino acids. From germline, CDR1 is MNHEY and CDR2 SMNVEV (reference sequence). For the CDR3, the DNA is TGTGCCAGCGGAACACCCACCCCCGCCTACGAGCAGTACTTC. It yields the protein CASGTPTPAYEQYF.

V is TRBV27 and J is TRBJ2-5; a weak D match, TRBD1 (5 bases). Germline CDR1 is MNHEY and CDR2 is SMNVEV (reference sequence). The CDR3 is made up of 17 amino acids. V lost 5 bases to trimming and J lost 5 bases, with 24 bases between them. The CDR3 DNA reads as TGTGCCAGCAGTCCCTTCCCGACAGAAATTAGATGGGAGACCCAGTACTTC. This translates into CASSPFPTEIRWETQYF.

V gene TRBV20-1 combines with J gene TRBJ1-1; a weak D match, TRBD1 (6 bases). In germline, CDR1 is DFQATT, CDR2 SNEGSKA (reference sequence). Trimming cost V 1 base and J 1 base, with 13 bases left between them. The CDR3 contains 15 residues. The chain's CDR3 is CSARGVQGWNTEAFF. CDR3 sequence (DNA): TGCAGTGCTAGAGGAGTTCAGGGGTGGAACACTGAAGCTTTCTTT.

This chain uses TRBV6-1 with TRBJ2-1; the D is unclear. The CDR3 has 16 residues. Deletions cut 0 bases from V and 9 bases from J, with 18 bases between. Germline V gives CDR1 MNHNS, CDR2 SASEGT. The CDR3 reads CASSEASGVGSSEQFF. CDR3 nucleotide sequence: TGTGCCAGCAGTGAAGCATCGGGTGTTGGATCGAGTGAGCAGTTCTTC.

This clonotype has ten or more counts. For the CDR3, the DNA is TGTGCCAGCAGTGAAGAGGTGGCAGGGGACCAGCCCCAGCATTTT. This codes for CASSEEVAGDQPQHF. The chain joins TRBV2 to TRBJ1-5, with D maybe TRBD1 (6 bases). The V gene lost 1 base and the J gene lost 7 bases, with 14 bases spanning the gap. The germline V gene has CDR1 SNHLY and CDR2 FYNNEI. This CDR3 region has 15 residues.

For this clonotype: This CDR3 is missing its conserved last phenylalanine or tryptophan, likely due to a read error. The V and J genes are TRBV6-1 and TRBJ1-1; perhaps TRBD1 as D (5 bases). Trimming stripped 6 bases from V and 2 bases from J, with 19 bases between. Per germline, CDR1 MNHNS and CDR2 SASEGT. The CDR3 has 16 residues. The CDR3 region is CASRPLPDSSNTEAFS. In nucleotides, the CDR3 is TGTGCCAGCAGACCCCTACCCGACAGTTCCAACACTGAAGCTTTCTCT.

This clonotype showed up many times. The chain couples TRBV5-1 to TRBJ1-1; TRBD1 might be the D (6 bases). The ends were cut back, 6 bases at V and 7 bases at J, with 19 bases in the middle. This CDR3 is 14 amino acids long. CDR1 and CDR2 from the germline V gene are SGHRS and YFSETQ. The CDR3 loop is CASNGPGQGYEAFF. CDR3 DNA: TGCGCCAGCAACGGACCGGGACAAGGTTATGAAGCTTTCTTT.

This clonotype was seen ten or more times. The V gene is TRBV28, the J gene TRBJ1-3; no clear D gene. The CDR3 length is 12 residues. Germline-derived CDR1 and CDR2 are MDHEN and SYDVKM. The ends were cut back, 3 bases at V and 4 bases at J, with 4 bases in the middle. The CDR3 region is CASSLRGNTIYF. The CDR3 bases are TGTGCCAGCAGTTTGCGAGGAAACACCATATATTTT.

This clonotype occurred many times. The rearrangement uses TRBV6-5 and TRBJ1-1; D remains unclear. Germline V gene data show CDR1 as MNHEY and CDR2 as SVGAGI. The CDR3 totals 19 residues. Trimming left V 4 bases short and J 8 bases short, with 32 bases between. The CDR3 region has the DNA TGTGCCAGCAGTTCCCAACCTCCAGGAGCATCGTTCCTAGCGCCGGAAGCTTTCTTT. It translates to CASSSQPPGASFLAPEAFF.

The CDR3 DNA reads as TGCGCCAGCAGCGGCGATGATACGCAGTATTTT. This encodes CASSGDDTQYF. The chain links TRBV5-1 to TRBJ2-3; the D is unclear. The CDR3 has 11 residues. The V and J ends lost 4 bases and 6 bases respectively, with 6 bases between them. The germline gives CDR1 SGHRS, CDR2 YFSETQ.

This clonotype was counted between two and nine times. The rearrangement uses TRBV15 and TRBJ1-4, with a weak D call TRBD1 (5 bases). V gave up 1 base and J gave up 7 bases, with 22 bases separating them. In germline, CDR1 is LNHNV, CDR2 YYDKDF (reference sequence). The CDR3 extends over 18 amino acids. CDR3 loop: CATSRVNLTGTAIEKLFF. The CDR3 DNA reads TGTGCCACCAGCAGAGTAAATTTAACCGGGACGGCCATTGAAAAACTGTTTTTT.

The chain couples TRBV19 to TRBJ1-1, with D possibly being TRBD1 (5 bases). Germline V gives CDR1 LNHDA, CDR2 SQIVND (reference sequence). The CDR3 loop spans 14 amino acids. V lost 3 bases and J 8 bases, leaving 16 bases between the germline ends. The CDR3 nucleotides are TGTGCCAGTAGTATCACGGCTCGGGGCGGAGAAGCTTTCTTT. Translation: CASSITARGGEAFF.

The chain uses TRBV20-1 and TRBJ2-3; 7 bases match TRBD2. V lost 1 base, J lost 2 bases, and 9 bases stayed unmatched. The CDR3 length is 16 residues. Germline V CDR1 and CDR2: DFQATT, SNEGSKA (reference sequence). The CDR3 spells CSARGILAPNTDTQYF. The CDR3 DNA is TGCAGTGCTAGAGGGATACTAGCGCCAAACACAGATACGCAGTATTTT.

This clonotype was seen many times. This chain connects TRBV2 to TRBJ2-2; a possible D gene is TRBD1 (5 bases). CDR1 and CDR2 from the germline V gene are SNHLY and FYNNEI. This CDR3 comprises 14 residues. V lost 2 bases, J lost 5 bases, and 9 bases lay in between. The CDR3 DNA follows: TGTGCCAGCAGTGAATGGGGCAGAACCGGGGAGCTGTTTTTT. Protein: CASSEWGRTGELFF.

V usage is TRBV11-2 and J usage is TRBJ2-3; 10 nucleotides line up with TRBD2. The V segment lost 5 bases and the J segment 5 bases; nucleotides outside the gene matches: 22. The CDR3 length is 20 residues. Germline-derived CDR1 and CDR2 are SGHAT and FQNNGV. CDR3 amino acids: CASSTEVQLAGYHRIDTQYF. The CDR3 nucleotides are TGTGCCAGCAGCACAGAAGTTCAACTAGCGGGATACCATCGGATAGATACGCAGTATTTT.

The chain is built from TRBV6-1 and TRBJ2-3, with 9 positions matching TRBD2. Germline V CDR1 and CDR2: MNHNS, SASEGT. V shed 6 bases and J 3 bases; nucleotides not matched to a gene: 10. CDR3 length: 16 residues. Here the CDR3 reads CASSDISGSGTDTQYF. The CDR3 coding sequence is TGTGCCAGCAGCGATATTAGCGGGAGTGGTACAGATACGCAGTATTTT.

This clonotype appeared a few times. The chain joins TRBV28 to TRBJ1-6, with D tentatively TRBD1 (5 bases). Germline V gene sequence: CDR1 MDHEN, CDR2 SYDVKM. There are 14 residues in the CDR3. V dropped 5 bases and J dropped 5 bases, with 10 bases sitting between them. CDR3 coding DNA: TGTGCCAGCAGTACGGGGCAGAATAATTCACCCCTCCACTTT. It yields the protein CASSTGQNNSPLHF.